This is a list of T cell receptor beta chains from one sample in a study of human T cells and chemical hapten exposure. In TCRdb, the RACE reads were re-called with MiXCR into one record per CDR3 protein. The sample has fewer than 95,000 distinct CDR3 sequences, approximately 10% seen once. Sequencing used whole blood, obtained in connection with sensitization to the hapten diphenylcyclopropenone (DPC). These receptors were collected from a middle-aged man with alopecia areata. Some clones in this sample may be carry-over from other donors' samples. The CDR3 runs from the conserved cysteine through the conserved F or W.

v_gene	j_gene	CDR3aa
TRBV20-1	TRBJ1-1	CSAGGGRDTEAFF
TRBV18	TRBJ2-7	CASSPSRREWNEQYF
TRBV14	TRBJ2-1	CASSQEVGRLGEQFF
TRBV7-2	TRBJ2-7	CASSQGRDGEQYF
TRBV19	TRBJ1-5	CASTTGGGNQPQHF
TRBV20-1	TRBJ1-5	CSASAFQGTQPQHF
TRBV20-1	TRBJ2-7	CGSTGEGEQYF
TRBV29-1	TRBJ1-2	CSVDRAKAFNYGYTF
TRBV6-5	TRBJ1-3	CASSRGTAGSGNTIYF
TRBV6-5	TRBJ2-3	CASTPVGAGDTQYF
TRBV20-1	TRBJ2-6	CSARDRLAGGRGANVLTF
TRBV7-8	TRBJ2-3	CASTVIPSTDTQYF
TRBV6-6	TRBJ2-5	CASSLGRAVQETQYF
TRBV10-3	TRBJ2-1	CAISRAEGSYNEQFF
TRBV9	TRBJ2-6	CASSQQGSGANVLTF
TRBV6-1	TRBJ2-1	CASSEPSGSSYNEQFF
TRBV5-6	TRBJ1-1	CASSFRQESEAFF
TRBV2	TRBJ1-5	CASSRTGKAGNQPQHF
TRBV25-1	TRBJ2-5	CASSDPTGTGETQYF
TRBV6-1	TRBJ1-5	CASNPGTGGHQPQHF
TRBV7-2	TRBJ2-3	CASSLGSDRSPREYF
TRBV29-1	TRBJ2-3	CSVEAEARTDTQYF
TRBV6-2/TRBV6-3	TRBJ1-6	CASRPDSRPSPLHF
TRBV12-3/TRBV12-4	TRBJ2-1	CASSKRGEAGGRSEQFF
TRBV27	TRBJ2-2	CASSLNPLARNTGELFF
TRBV7-2	TRBJ2-1	CASSSYLARDEQFF
TRBV30	TRBJ1-6	CAWSVYRENSPLHF
TRBV29-1	TRBJ2-2	CSAVGQPRTGELFF
TRBV5-1	TRBJ2-3	CASSLAVSGTDTQYF
TRBV6-5	TRBJ2-5	CASSYSKLVYQETQYF
TRBV19	TRBJ1-5	CASSKTPLRRDRQPQHF
TRBV7-2	TRBJ2-3	CASREQSTDTQYF
TRBV5-5	TRBJ2-5	CASSSLGTSGNQETQYF
TRBV28	TRBJ2-1	CASSLWASQTSRGLRLYNEQFF
TRBV12-5	TRBJ2-3	CASGLGLAAYTDTQYF
TRBV28	TRBJ2-3	CASRAPSSSTDTQYF
TRBV10-3	TRBJ2-5	CATSPGGTGATQETQYF
TRBV28	TRBJ2-4	CASSLEGLAGGLNIQYF
TRBV7-9	TRBJ2-6	CASSWEGATGANVLTF
TRBV15	TRBJ2-1	CATSREIAGEDEQFF
TRBV18	TRBJ2-3	CASSLARTDTQYF
TRBV4-1	TRBJ2-5	CASSLAGEGGSETQYF
TRBV6-2/TRBV6-3	TRBJ2-5	CASTTSGNGETQYF
TRBV14	TRBJ2-1	CAGSQKAGISYEQFF
TRBV28	TRBJ2-7	CASSPGQGLQYF
TRBV6-4	TRBJ1-5	CASSTLTGRNQPQHF
TRBV12-3/TRBV12-4	TRBJ1-5	CASRKQSNQPQHF
TRBV7-9	TRBJ1-5	CASSLQDNQPQHF
TRBV20-1	TRBJ2-6	CSARDPGATSGANVLTF
TRBV5-1	TRBJ2-3	CASSLGASGLASDTQYF
TRBV5-1	TRBJ1-6	CASSLWSMDSGRLDSPLHF
TRBV27	TRBJ2-1	CASSPPGLPYNEQFF
TRBV24-1	TRBJ2-3	CATSERSLDTQYF
TRBV20-1	TRBJ2-5	CSASPEGAGGETQYF
TRBV6-5	TRBJ2-3	CASSYRGLDTQYF
TRBV30	TRBJ2-2	CAWSLEQTTGELFF
TRBV2	TRBJ1-4	CASSDRGQGGEKLFF